Shown below are 15 T cell receptor beta chains from a single sample sequenced in a study of control samples from healthy donors and cancer patients. Repertoires were generated with immunoSEQ multiplex PCR, while TCRdb's copy carries only in-frame clones and drops some. The data show approximately 100,000 clones, with roughly 84% seen just once and around 2.1% held by the top ten. The specimen sequenced was blood. Receptors originate from a woman aged 40 to 55 in good health.

J is TRBJ2-5 and V is TRBV7-6; the match to TRBD2 covers 10 bases. The CDR3 loop spans 15 amino acids. Germline CDR1 reads SGHVS; CDR2 reads FNYEAQ. J was trimmed by 9 bases and V by 5 bases; bases with no gene match: 12. The CDR3 region has the DNA TGTGCCAGCAGCACGACTAGCGGGCGGAGTTGGGCCCAGTACTTC. Protein product: CASSTTSGRSWAQYF.

This chain's CDR3 is CASGSGTALYEQYF. The DNA of the CDR3 is TGTGCTAGTGGTTCCGGGACAGCCCTCTACGAGCAGTACTTC. The rearrangement uses TRBV12-5 and TRBJ2-7, with 7 bases fitting TRBD1. The V segment lost 4 bases and the J segment 3 bases; nucleotides outside the gene matches: 6. This CDR3 has 14 residues. Germline loops: CDR1 LGHNT, CDR2 FRNRAP.

This clone was counted a few times. The chain couples TRBV1 to TRBJ1-6; the table assigns TRBD1, which was not confirmed against the DNA. TRBV1 is described as a pseudogene. This CDR3 is 15 amino acids long. The CDR3, as DNA: TGCACCAGCAGCCCACGACAAAGGAATAATTCACCCCTCCACTTT. The encoded protein is CTSSPRQRNNSPLHF.

The rearrangement joins TRBV6-1 to TRBJ1-2; D unclear. Trimming shortened V by 3 bases and J by 2 bases, and 10 bases separated the two germline ends. The CDR3 contains 14 residues. Germline assignment: CDR1 MNHNS and CDR2 SASEGT. In DNA, the CDR3 is TGTGCCAGCAGTGACGGCAGCTTGAACTATGGCTACACCTTC. Its protein is CASSDGSLNYGYTF.

This chain links TRBV2 with TRBJ1-2, with D uncertain. The CDR3 consists of 14 residues. Germline CDR1 reads SNHLY; CDR2 reads FYNNEI. The ends were cut back, 1 base at V and 8 bases at J, with 14 bases in the middle. CDR3 sequence (DNA): TGTGCCAGCAGTGAAGGGTTCCTTACTAGCGGCTACACCTTC. Translating it yields CASSEGFLTSGYTF.

The chain uses TRBV11-3 and TRBJ1-2; maybe TRBD1 (5 bases). Germline loops: CDR1 SGHNT, CDR2 YENEEA. CDR3 length: 16 amino acids. V was clipped by 5 bases and J by 4 bases, with 20 bases between them. The CDR3 reads CASSPPGRNNFYGYTF. In DNA, the CDR3 is TGTGCCAGCAGCCCTCCGGGGCGGAACAACTTCTATGGCTACACCTTC.

The DNA of the CDR3 is TGCAGTGCTAGTCGGACTAGACTAACTGAAGCTTTCTTT. The encoded protein is CSASRTRLTEAFF. This rearrangement joins TRBV20-1 to TRBJ1-1, with unresolved D. Germline values: CDR1 DFQATT, CDR2 SNEGSKA (reference sequence). The CDR3 sequence is 13 residues long. Trimming cost V 3 bases and J 5 bases, with 13 bases left between them.

This chain links TRBV10-3 with TRBJ1-6; no reliable D call. The CDR3 length is 12 residues. Per germline, CDR1 ENHRY and CDR2 SYGVKD. V was pared by 0 bases and J by 10 bases, with 4 bases between. As DNA, the CDR3 is TGTGCCATCAGTGAGTCGGACTCACCCCTCCACTTT. Translation gives CAISESDSPLHF.

This chain connects TRBV20-1 to TRBJ1-3, with D uncertain. The germline gives CDR1 DFQATT, CDR2 SNEGSKA (reference sequence). The CDR3 runs to 12 residues. V lost 4 bases and J 3 bases, leaving 7 bases between the germline ends. CDR3 DNA: TGCAGTGCTATTGACGATGGAAACACCATATATTTT. This encodes CSAIDDGNTIYF.

The chain has TRBV6-1 and TRBJ1-2; 9 bases agree with TRBD1. Unmatched junction bases numbered 6, after V lost 2 bases and J lost 2 bases. The CDR3 covers 16 residues. CDR1 is MNHNS, CDR2 SASEGT, per germline. The chain's CDR3 is CASSELGTGLNYGYTF. CDR3 sequence (DNA): TGTGCCAGCAGTGAATTGGGGACAGGGCTGAACTATGGCTACACCTTC.

The DNA of the CDR3 is TGTGCCAGCAGTTCGAGCACGTCAGATACGCAGTATTTT. Its protein is CASSSSTSDTQYF. The genes are TRBV12-3 or TRBV12-4 and TRBJ2-3, with D unresolved. This CDR3 comprises 13 residues. The V end lost 4 bases, the J end lost 4 bases, and 9 bases lay between the germline ends.

The genes are TRBV12-3 or TRBV12-4 and TRBJ1-4; D is undetermined. V shed 10 bases and J shed 8 bases, with 14 bases lying between them. This CDR3 contains 12 residues. CDR3 sequence reads: CATRRPPEKLFF. In nucleotides, the CDR3 is TGTGCCACCCGCCGCCCCCCCGAAAAACTGTTTTTT.

In nucleotides, the CDR3 is TGCGCCAGCAGCACATTCCGGGTCCCTTTTTCAGATACGCAGTATTTT. Amino acid sequence: CASSTFRVPFSDTQYF. The rearrangement uses TRBV5-1 and TRBJ2-3; D unresolved. The CDR3 is 16 residues long. Trimming shortened V by 4 bases and J by 4 bases, and 19 bases separated the two germline ends. From germline, CDR1 is SGHRS and CDR2 YFSETQ.

The gene calls are TRBV18 and TRBJ1-2, with D possibly TRBD1 on 5 matching bases. The CDR3 has 17 residues. CDR1 KGHSH and CDR2 LQKENI come from the germline V gene. Trimming stripped 2 bases from V and 7 bases from J, with 23 bases between. The CDR3 nucleotides are TGTGCCAGCTCACCATTTCAAGGACATCCTAGTAAAGGTGGCTACACCTTC. As protein: CASSPFQGHPSKGGYTF.

This clone was seen a handful of times. The CDR3 region is CSVERPDKETQYF. Here the CDR3 DNA reads TGCAGCGTTGAAAGGCCGGACAAAGAGACCCAGTACTTC. The gene calls are TRBV29-1 and TRBJ2-5; D is perhaps TRBD1 (5 bases). CDR3 length: 13 amino acids. V was clipped by 2 bases and J by 3 bases, with 10 bases between them. CDR1 is SQVTM, CDR2 ANQGSEA, per germline.